This T cell receptor (beta chain) was sequenced in a study of Ad26.COV2.S vaccination and SARS-CoV-2 variants. Overall study findings and caveats: Once vaccination had occurred, spike-specific CD8+ and CD4+ T cell responses reportedly showed substantial breadth.

Repertoires were generated with immunoSEQ multiplex PCR, while TCRdb's copy carries only in-frame clones and drops some. This table has around 94,000 clones, around 80% appearing once. V lost 6 bases and J 0 bases, leaving 5 bases between the germline ends. Germline V gives CDR1 ENHRY, CDR2 SYGVKD. The CDR3 loop spans 13 amino acids. With regard to this clone: Its antigen remains unknown.

The V gene is TRBV10-3, the J gene TRBJ1-4, with D uncertain. Sequencing used peripheral blood, obtained after recovery from COVID-19. This receptor was identified in a human donor who had recovered from COVID-19. The CDR3 reads CAISFATNEKLFF. In DNA, the CDR3 is TGTGCCATCAGCTTTGCAACTAATGAAAAACTGTTTTTT.